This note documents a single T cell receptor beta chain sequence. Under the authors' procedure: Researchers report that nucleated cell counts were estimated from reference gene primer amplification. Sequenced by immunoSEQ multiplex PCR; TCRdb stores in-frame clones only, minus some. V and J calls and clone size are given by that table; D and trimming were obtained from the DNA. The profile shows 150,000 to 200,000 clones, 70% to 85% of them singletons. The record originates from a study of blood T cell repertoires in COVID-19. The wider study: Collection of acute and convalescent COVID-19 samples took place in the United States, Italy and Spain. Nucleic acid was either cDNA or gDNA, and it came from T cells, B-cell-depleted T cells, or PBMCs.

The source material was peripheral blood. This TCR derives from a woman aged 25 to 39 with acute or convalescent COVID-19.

CDR3 nucleotide sequence: TGTGCCAGCAGTGAATTGTTCTTCTACAATGAGCAGTTCTTC. Amino acid sequence: CASSELFFYNEQFF. V and J are TRBV2 and TRBJ2-1; D gene uncertain. V was shortened by 2 bases and J by 3 bases, with 8 bases between the two germline ends. There are 14 residues in the CDR3. Germline CDR1 reads SNHLY; CDR2 reads FYNNEI.